The sample holds one count of the clone carrying this T cell receptor beta chain. Its antigen remains unidentified. cDNA prepared by RNA extraction and subsequent reverse transcription served as the template for sequencing. TCRdb's copy holds only in-frame clones and misses some; the assay was immunoSEQ multiplex PCR. Of 150,000 to 200,000 clones in the sample, 60% were seen once. This sample stems from a study of CD8+ T cells in alopecia areata. Overall study results and limits: Affected scalp, especially in alopecia totalis/universalis, had a higher clonality than normal scalp did. With tofacitinib ongoing, many expanded lesional clones persisted in both scalp and blood. Although TCR sharing was seen in mice, sharing across patients was less clear, possibly for HLA-related reasons. Expanded CD8+ clones among the top 100, as well as scalp clonality, were significantly decreased by tofacitinib.

Treatment here: oral pan-JAK inhibitor, 5-10 mg twice daily. V lost 4 bases and J lost 2, with 7 bases in between. Germline V gene data show CDR1 as SQVTM and CDR2 as ANQGSEA. The CDR3 spans 12 residues. This clonotype was sampled from a human donor with alopecia areata. The rearrangement joins TRBV29-1 to TRBJ2-3; unclear D gene. The input for sequencing was CD4+ T cells sorted from blood, taken at week 24, from a patient treated with tofacitinib. CDR3 nucleotide sequence: TGCAGCGTTGTAAAGGACACAGATACGCAGTATTTT. It specifies CSVVKDTDTQYF.